The 11 T cell receptor beta chains in this list originate from one sample, sequenced in a study of glioma-infiltrating T cells after dendritic cell vaccination. Sample time point: after dendritic cell vaccination, including at tumor progression/relapse. Using immunoSEQ multiplex PCR, the repertoire was profiled, and TCRdb retains in-frame clones only, with some absent. This sample has over 80,000 clones, with around four fifths found just once. The sample was blood, taken after dendritic cell vaccination. These receptors originate from a human donor with glioblastoma.

The genes are TRBV28 and TRBJ1-2; D might be TRBD1 (6 bases). This CDR3 is built from 14 residues. Germline V CDR1 and CDR2: MDHEN, SYDVKM. The V gene lost 7 bases and the J gene lost 9 bases, with 21 bases spanning the gap. The CDR3 sequence: CASTGTPSGVRYTF. The CDR3 DNA reads as TGTGCCAGCACCGGGACACCCTCCGGGGTTCGCTACACCTTC.

The V and J genes are TRBV6-5 and TRBJ2-7, with D possibly matching TRBD2 (6 bases). The CDR3 is made up of 13 amino acids. Trimming removed 5 bases at V and 2 bases at J, with 10 bases between. Germline V gene lookup returns CDR1 MNHEY and CDR2 SVGAGI. CDR3 in DNA: TGTGCCAGCAGTCGACTAGGGGCCTACGAGCAGTACTTC. Protein: CASSRLGAYEQYF.

About this clone: One junction end disagrees with the germline gene, perhaps due to a read error. The rearrangement joins TRBV11-2 to TRBJ1-2, with 9 bases identical to TRBD1. The CDR3 runs 14 residues. Germline values: CDR1 SGHAT, CDR2 FQNNGV. CDR3 sequence: CASSSRTGDYGHTF. CDR3 coding DNA: TGTGCCAGCAGCTCAAGGACAGGGGACTATGGCCACACCTTC.

The rearrangement joins TRBV5-1 to TRBJ1-5; D might be TRBD1 (5 bases). Looked up from germline, CDR1 is SGHRS and CDR2 is YFSETQ. Trimming took 5 bases from V and 1 from J, leaving 13 bases between them. The CDR3 length is 15 residues. The CDR3 DNA follows: TGCGCCAGCAGTTGGCAGGGTTTAAGCAATCAGCCCCAGCATTTT. Translating it yields CASSWQGLSNQPQHF. Complete variable domain (other parts from reference TRBV5-1 and TRBJ1-5): KAGVTQTPRYLIKTRGQQVTLSCSPISGHRSVSWYQQTPGQGLQFLFEYFSETQRNKGNFPGRFSGRQFSNSRSEMNVSTLELGDSALYLCASSWQGLSNQPQHFGDGTRLSIL.

The genes are TRBV2 and TRBJ2-7; 14 nucleotides agree with TRBD2. CDR1 is SNHLY, CDR2 FYNNEI, per germline. The CDR3 has 18 residues. Trimming removed 10 bases from V and 0 bases from J; junction bases left unmatched: 14. CDR3 residues: CAIQDPGLAGANSYEQYV. DNA for the CDR3: TGTGCCATCCAGGACCCGGGACTAGCGGGAGCCAACTCCTACGAGCAGTACGTC.

This chain joins TRBV6-8 and TRBJ2-1; tentatively, D is TRBD2 (7 bases). The CDR3 extends over 13 amino acids. V lost 7 bases and J 9 bases, leaving 16 bases between the germline ends. Germline values: CDR1 MNHGY, CDR2 SAAAGT. CDR3 sequence: CASTLGGQSEQFF. The CDR3 coding sequence is TGTGCCAGCACCCTGGGGGGGCAAAGTGAGCAGTTCTTC.

The V call is TRBV6-6, the J call TRBJ1-5, with D uncertain. The V end lost 2 bases, the J end lost 2 bases, and 7 bases lay between the germline ends. CDR1 is MNHNY, CDR2 SVGAGI, per germline (reference sequence). This CDR3 contains 14 residues. This CDR3 is CASSYLPGNQPQHF. The CDR3 coding sequence is TGTGCCAGCAGTTACCTCCCGGGCAATCAGCCCCAGCATTTT.

The V call is TRBV6-6, the J call TRBJ1-1; D possibly corresponds to TRBD1 (6 bases). Germline CDR1 MNHNY, CDR2 SVGAGI (reference sequence). This CDR3 is 14 amino acids long. The V and J ends lost 5 bases and 5 bases respectively, with 15 bases between them. The CDR3 spells CASSKKQGGTEAFF. DNA for the CDR3: TGTGCCAGCAGTAAAAAACAGGGCGGTACTGAAGCTTTCTTT.

J is TRBJ1-3 and V is TRBV18; 7 positions match TRBD1. The V gene end was trimmed by 5 bases and the J gene end by 2 bases; junction bases not matched to a gene: 3. CDR1 and CDR2 (germline): KGHSH, LQKENI. The CDR3 spans 14 residues. CDR3 nucleotides: TGTGCCAGCTCATTCGACAGGGCTGGAAACACCATATATTTT. Encoded protein: CASSFDRAGNTIYF.

The genes are TRBV7-8 and TRBJ2-5; 9 positions agree with TRBD1. The V gene end was trimmed by 1 base and the J gene end by 5 bases; junction bases not matched to a gene: 5. Germline V CDR1 and CDR2: SGHVS, FQNEAQ. This CDR3 comprises 15 residues. The CDR3 bases are TGTGCCAGCAGCTTAGACGACAGGGGGGTGGAGACCCAGTACTTC. Residues: CASSLDDRGVETQYF.

The chain uses TRBV7-8 and TRBJ1-2; maybe TRBD1 (6 bases). The CDR3 has 16 amino acids. CDR1 SGHVS and CDR2 FQNEAQ come from the germline V gene. Trimming took 3 bases from V and 2 from J, leaving 16 bases between them. This CDR3 is CASSFSDSLTNYGYTF. The CDR3 DNA is TGTGCCAGCAGCTTCTCGGACAGCCTTACCAACTATGGCTACACCTTC.